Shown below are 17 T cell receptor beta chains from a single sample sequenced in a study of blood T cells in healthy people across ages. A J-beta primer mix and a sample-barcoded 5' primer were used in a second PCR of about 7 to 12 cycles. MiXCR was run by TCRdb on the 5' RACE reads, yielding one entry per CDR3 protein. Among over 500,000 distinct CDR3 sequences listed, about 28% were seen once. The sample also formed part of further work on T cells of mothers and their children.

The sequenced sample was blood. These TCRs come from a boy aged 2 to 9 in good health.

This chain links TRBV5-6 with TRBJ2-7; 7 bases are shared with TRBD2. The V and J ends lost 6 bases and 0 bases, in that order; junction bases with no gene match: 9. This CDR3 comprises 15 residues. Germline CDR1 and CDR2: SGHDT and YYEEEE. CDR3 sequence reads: CASTTGGTVSYEQYF. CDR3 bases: TGTGCCAGCACCACCGGGGGGACGGTCTCCTACGAGCAGTACTTC.

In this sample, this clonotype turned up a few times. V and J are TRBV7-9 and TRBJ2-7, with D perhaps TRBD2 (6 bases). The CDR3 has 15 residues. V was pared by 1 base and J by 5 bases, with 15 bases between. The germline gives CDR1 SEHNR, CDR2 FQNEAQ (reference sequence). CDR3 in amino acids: CASSLVRLVGDEQYF. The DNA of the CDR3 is TGTGCCAGCAGCTTAGTGCGACTAGTGGGAGACGAGCAGTACTTC.

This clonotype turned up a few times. The DNA for the CDR3 is TGTGCCAGCAGTTACGGGGGCAGGTCCAGCTCTGGGGCCAACGTCCTGACTTTC. This gives the protein CASSYGGRSSSGANVLTF. The chain couples TRBV6-6 to TRBJ2-6; a possible D gene is TRBD1 (6 bases). The CDR3 extends over 18 amino acids. Germline CDR1 MNHNY, CDR2 SVGAGI (reference sequence). The V end was cut by 2 bases, the J end by 0 bases, with 14 bases between.

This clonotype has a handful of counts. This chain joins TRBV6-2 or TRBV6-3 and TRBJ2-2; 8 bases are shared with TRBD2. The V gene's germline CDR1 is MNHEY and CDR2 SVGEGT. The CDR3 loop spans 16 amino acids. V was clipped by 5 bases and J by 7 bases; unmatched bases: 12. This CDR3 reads CASSKTPGLGGGELFF. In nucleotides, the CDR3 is TGTGCCAGCAGTAAGACCCCGGGACTAGGAGGCGGGGAGCTGTTTTTT.

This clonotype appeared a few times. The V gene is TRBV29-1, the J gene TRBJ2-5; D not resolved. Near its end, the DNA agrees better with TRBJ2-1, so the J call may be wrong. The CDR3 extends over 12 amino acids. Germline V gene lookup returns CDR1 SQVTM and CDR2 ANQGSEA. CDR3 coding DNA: TGCAGCGTTGTACCGTCTTCTATTGAGCAGTTCTTC. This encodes CSVVPSSIEQFF.

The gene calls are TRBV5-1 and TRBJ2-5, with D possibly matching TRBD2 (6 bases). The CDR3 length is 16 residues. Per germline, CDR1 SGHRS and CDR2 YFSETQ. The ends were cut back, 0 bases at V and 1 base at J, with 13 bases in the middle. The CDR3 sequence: CASSLALASSQETQYF. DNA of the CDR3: TGCGCCAGCAGCTTGGCACTAGCCTCATCCCAAGAGACCCAGTACTTC.

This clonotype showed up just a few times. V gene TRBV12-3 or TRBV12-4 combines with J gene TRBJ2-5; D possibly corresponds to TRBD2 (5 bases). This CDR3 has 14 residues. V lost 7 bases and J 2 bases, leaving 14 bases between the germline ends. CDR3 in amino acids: CASTQPGRQETQYF. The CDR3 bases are TGTGCCAGCACCCAACCGGGGAGACAAGAGACCCAGTACTTC.

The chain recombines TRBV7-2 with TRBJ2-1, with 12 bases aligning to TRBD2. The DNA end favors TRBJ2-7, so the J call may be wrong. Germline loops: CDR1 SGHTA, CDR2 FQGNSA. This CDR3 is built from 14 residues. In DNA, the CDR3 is TGTGCCAGCAGCGGACTAGCGGGGCGGTACGAGCAGTACTTC. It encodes CASSGLAGRYEQYF.

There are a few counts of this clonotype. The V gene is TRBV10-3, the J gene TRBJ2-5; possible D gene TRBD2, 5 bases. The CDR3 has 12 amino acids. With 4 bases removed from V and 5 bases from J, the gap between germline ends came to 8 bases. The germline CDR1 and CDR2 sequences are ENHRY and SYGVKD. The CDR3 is CAISAAGETQYF. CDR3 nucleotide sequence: TGTGCCATCAGTGCGGCGGGTGAGACCCAGTACTTC.

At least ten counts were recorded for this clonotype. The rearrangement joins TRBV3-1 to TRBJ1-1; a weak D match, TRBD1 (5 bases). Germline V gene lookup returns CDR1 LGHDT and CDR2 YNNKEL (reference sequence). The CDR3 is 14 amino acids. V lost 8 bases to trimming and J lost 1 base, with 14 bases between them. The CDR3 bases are TGTGCCAGCTCGGCATCAGGGAGGAACACTGAAGCTTTCTTT. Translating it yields CASSASGRNTEAFF.

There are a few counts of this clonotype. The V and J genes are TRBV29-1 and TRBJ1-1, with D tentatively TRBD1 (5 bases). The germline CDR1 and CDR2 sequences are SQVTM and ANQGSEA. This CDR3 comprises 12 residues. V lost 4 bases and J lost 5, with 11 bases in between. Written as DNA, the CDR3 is TGCAGCGTTGTGGGGGGGGGGACTGAAGCTTTCTTT. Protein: CSVVGGGTEAFF.

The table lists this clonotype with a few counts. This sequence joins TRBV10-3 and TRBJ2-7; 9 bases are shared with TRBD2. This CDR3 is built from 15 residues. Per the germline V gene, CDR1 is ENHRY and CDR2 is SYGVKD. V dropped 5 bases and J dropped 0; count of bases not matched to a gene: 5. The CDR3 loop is CAISPLTSGSYEQYF. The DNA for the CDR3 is TGTGCCATCAGTCCCTTGACTAGCGGCTCCTACGAGCAGTACTTC.

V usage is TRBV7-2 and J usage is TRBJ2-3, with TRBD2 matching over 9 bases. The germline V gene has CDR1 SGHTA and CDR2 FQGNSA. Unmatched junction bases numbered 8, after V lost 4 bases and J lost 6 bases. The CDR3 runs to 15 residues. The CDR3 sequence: CASSYSGGFLDTQYF. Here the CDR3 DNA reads TGTGCCAGCAGCTATAGCGGGGGTTTTTTGGATACGCAGTATTTT.

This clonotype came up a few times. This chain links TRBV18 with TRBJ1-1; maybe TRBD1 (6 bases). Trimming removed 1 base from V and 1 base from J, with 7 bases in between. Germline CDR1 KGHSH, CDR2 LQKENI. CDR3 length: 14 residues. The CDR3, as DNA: TGTGCCAGCTCACCACGGGGACAGAACACTGAAGCTTTCTTT. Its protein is CASSPRGQNTEAFF.

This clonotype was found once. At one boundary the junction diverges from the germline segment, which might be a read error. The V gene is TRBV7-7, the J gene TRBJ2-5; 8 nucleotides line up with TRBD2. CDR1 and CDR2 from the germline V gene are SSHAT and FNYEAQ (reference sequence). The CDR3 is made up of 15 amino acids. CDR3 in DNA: TGTGCTAGCAGCCCCGGGACTAGATGGCAAGAGACCCAGTACTTC. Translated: CASSPGTRWQETQYF.

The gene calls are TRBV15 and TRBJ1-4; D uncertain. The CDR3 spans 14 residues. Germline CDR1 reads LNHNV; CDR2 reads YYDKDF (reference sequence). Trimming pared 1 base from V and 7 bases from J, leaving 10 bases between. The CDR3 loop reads CATSRVDLGEKLFF. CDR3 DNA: TGTGCCACCAGCAGAGTCGATTTGGGTGAAAAACTGTTTTTT.

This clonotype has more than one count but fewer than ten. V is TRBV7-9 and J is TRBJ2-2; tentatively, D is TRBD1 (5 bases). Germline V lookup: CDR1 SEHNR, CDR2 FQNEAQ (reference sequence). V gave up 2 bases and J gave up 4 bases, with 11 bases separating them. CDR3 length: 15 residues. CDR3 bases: TGTGCCAGCAGCTTAATGGGGCGGACCACCGGGGAGCTGTTTTTT. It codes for CASSLMGRTTGELFF.